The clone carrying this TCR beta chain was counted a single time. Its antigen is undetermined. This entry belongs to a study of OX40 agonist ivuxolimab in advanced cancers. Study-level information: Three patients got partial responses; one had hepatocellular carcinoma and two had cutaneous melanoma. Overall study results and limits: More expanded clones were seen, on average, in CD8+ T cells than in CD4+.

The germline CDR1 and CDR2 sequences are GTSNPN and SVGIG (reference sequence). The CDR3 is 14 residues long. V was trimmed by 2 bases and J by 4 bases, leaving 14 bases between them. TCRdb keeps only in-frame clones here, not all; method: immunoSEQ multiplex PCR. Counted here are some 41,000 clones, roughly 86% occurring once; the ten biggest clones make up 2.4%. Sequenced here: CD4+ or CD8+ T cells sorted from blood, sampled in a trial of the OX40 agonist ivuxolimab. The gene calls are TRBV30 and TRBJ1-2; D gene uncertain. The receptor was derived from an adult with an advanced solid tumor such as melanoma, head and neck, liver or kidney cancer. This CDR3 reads CAWSSGNVGYGYTF. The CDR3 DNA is TGTGCCTGGAGTTCGGGGAATGTGGGCTATGGCTACACCTTC.